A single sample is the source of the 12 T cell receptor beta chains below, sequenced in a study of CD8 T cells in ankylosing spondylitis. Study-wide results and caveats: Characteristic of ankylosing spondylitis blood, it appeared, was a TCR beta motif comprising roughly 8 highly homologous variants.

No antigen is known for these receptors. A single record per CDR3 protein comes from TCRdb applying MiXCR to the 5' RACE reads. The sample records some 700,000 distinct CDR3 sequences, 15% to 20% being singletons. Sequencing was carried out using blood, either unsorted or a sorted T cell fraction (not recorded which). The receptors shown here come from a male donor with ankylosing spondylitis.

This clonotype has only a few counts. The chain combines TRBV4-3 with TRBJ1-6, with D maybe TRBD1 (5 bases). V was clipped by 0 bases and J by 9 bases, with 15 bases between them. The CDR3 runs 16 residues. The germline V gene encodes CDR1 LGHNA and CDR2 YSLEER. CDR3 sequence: CASSQDLGPAGSPLHF. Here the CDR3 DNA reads TGCGCCAGCAGCCAAGATCTGGGGCCCGCTGGTTCACCCCTCCACTTT.

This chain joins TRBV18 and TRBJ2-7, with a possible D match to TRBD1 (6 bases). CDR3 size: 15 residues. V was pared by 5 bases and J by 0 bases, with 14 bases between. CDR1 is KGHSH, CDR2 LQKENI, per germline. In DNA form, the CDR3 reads TGTGCCAGCTCATATAAGACAGGATACTCCTACGAGCAGTACTTC. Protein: CASSYKTGYSYEQYF. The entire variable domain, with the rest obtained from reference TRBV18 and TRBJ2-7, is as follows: NAGVMQNPRHLVRRRGQEARLRCSPMKGHSHVYWYRQLPEEGLKFMVYLQKENIIDESGMPKERFSAEFPKEGPSILRIQQVVRGDSAAYFCASSYKTGYSYEQYFGPGTRLTVT.

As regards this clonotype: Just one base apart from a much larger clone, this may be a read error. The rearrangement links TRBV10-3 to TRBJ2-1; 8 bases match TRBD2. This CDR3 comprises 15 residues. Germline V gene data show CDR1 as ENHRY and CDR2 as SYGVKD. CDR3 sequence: CAICESGLGINEQFF. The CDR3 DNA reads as TGTGCCATCTGTGAGTCGGGACTAGGGATCAATGAGCAGTTCTTC.

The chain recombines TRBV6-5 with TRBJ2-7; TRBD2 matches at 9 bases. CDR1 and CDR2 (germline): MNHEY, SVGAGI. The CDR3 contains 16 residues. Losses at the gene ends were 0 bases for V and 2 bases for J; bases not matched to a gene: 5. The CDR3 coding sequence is TGTGCCAGCAGTTACTCCGGACTAGCGCCGACCTACGAGCAGTACTTC. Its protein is CASSYSGLAPTYEQYF.

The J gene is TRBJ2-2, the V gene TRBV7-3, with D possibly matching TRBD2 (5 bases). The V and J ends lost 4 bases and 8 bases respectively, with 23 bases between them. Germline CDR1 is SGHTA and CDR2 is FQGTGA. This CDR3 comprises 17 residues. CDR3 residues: CASSSRGVGLVPGELFF. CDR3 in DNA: TGTGCCAGCAGCTCACGGGGTGTCGGGTTGGTACCGGGGGAGCTGTTTTTT. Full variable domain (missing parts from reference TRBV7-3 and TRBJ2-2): GAGVSQTPSNKVTEKGKYVELRCDPISGHTALYWYRQSLGQGPEFLIYFQGTGAADDSGLPNDRFFAVRPEGSVSTLKIQRTERGDSAVYLCASSSRGVGLVPGELFFGEGSRLTVL.

CDR3 region: CASSYERRGGSSYNEQFF. As DNA, the CDR3 is TGTGCCAGCAGCTATGAGCGTCGCGGGGGCAGCTCCTACAATGAGCAGTTCTTC. The V and J genes are TRBV12-3 or TRBV12-4 and TRBJ2-1; tentative D call: TRBD2 (7 bases). CDR3 size: 18 residues. Trimming pared 6 bases from V and 0 bases from J, leaving 21 bases between.

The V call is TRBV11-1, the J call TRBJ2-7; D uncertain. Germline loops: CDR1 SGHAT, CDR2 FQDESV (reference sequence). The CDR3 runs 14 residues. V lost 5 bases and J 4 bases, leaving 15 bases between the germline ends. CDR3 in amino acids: CASSLFGPTYEQYF. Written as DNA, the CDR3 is TGTGCCAGCAGCCTATTCGGCCCAACGTACGAGCAGTACTTC.

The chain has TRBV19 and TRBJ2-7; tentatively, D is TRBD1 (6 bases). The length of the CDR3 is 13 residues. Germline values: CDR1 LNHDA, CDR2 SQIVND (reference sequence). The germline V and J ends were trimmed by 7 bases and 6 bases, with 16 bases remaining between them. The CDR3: CASTPGDPREQYF. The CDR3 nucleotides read TGTGCCAGTACGCCAGGGGACCCTCGCGAGCAGTACTTC.

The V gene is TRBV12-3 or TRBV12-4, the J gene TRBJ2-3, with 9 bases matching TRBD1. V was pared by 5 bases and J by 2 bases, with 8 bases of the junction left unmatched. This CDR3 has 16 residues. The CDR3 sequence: CASSGPGQGATDTQYF. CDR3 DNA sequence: TGTGCCAGCAGTGGCCCGGGACAGGGTGCCACAGATACGCAGTATTTT.

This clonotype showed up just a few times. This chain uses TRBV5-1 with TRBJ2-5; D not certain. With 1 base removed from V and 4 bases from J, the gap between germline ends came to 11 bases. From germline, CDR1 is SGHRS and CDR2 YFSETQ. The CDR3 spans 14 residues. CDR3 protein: CASSLIGKTETQYF. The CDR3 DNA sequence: TGCGCCAGCAGCTTGATAGGGAAGACAGAGACCCAGTACTTC.

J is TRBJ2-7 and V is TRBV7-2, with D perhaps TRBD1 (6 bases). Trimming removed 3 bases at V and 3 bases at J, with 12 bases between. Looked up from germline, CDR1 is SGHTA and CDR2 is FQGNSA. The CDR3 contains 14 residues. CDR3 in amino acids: CASSFDRRYYEQYF. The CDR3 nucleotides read TGTGCCAGCAGCTTCGACAGGCGCTACTACGAGCAGTACTTC.

Here the CDR3 reads CAWSEGGASAEAFF. CDR3 nucleotides: TGTGCCTGGAGTGAAGGGGGGGCCTCTGCTGAAGCTTTCTTT. This chain uses TRBV30 with TRBJ1-1; tentative D call: TRBD1 (6 bases). The CDR3 extends over 14 amino acids. V dropped 1 base and J dropped 6 bases, with 15 bases sitting between them. Germline CDR1 is GTSNPN and CDR2 is SVGIG (reference sequence).